This is a list of T cell receptor beta chains from one sample in a study of T-cell reconstitution after alpha-beta-depleted transplantation in children. TCRdb re-derived calls from the PCR reads in MiXCR, one entry per CDR3 protein. The sample includes 130,000 to 150,000 distinct CDR3 sequences, around 9% of them seen just once. Sequencing used PBMCs, mostly from graft donor cells, obtained 180 days after TCRalphabeta/CD19-depleted stem cell transplant. These TCRs come from a female patient younger than 10 who had a stem cell transplant for congenital amegakaryocytic thrombocytopenia, so the T cells may come from the graft donor. Each CDR3 is given with its conserved first and last residue. Each record gives: V gene, D gene, clone size, J gene, CDR3 protein, CDR3 DNA. The D gene is left open where the match is weak. Size tells how often a clone was seen (once, few, many) or the class of an expanded clone, and some rows leave it out.

>TRBV11-2|-|-|TRBJ1-3
CASSVTANSGNTIYF
TGTGCCAGCAGCGTGACGGCTAACTCTGGAAACACCATATATTTT
>TRBV20-1|-|many|TRBJ2-3
CSARAGRVFTDTQYF
TGCAGTGCTAGAGCGGGGCGGGTTTTCACAGATACGCAGTATTTT
>TRBV28|-|-|TRBJ2-3
CASMNRGAGTDTQYF
TGTGCCAGCATGAATAGAGGGGCCGGCACAGATACGCAGTATTTT
>TRBV24-1|TRBD2|few|TRBJ2-1
CATSDSTSGHNEQFF
TGTGCCACCAGTGATTCGACTAGCGGGCACAATGAGCAGTTCTTC
>TRBV5-1|TRBD2|many|TRBJ2-7
CASSLVFGTSGTYEQYF
TGCGCCAGCAGCTTGGTTTTTGGGACTAGCGGAACTTACGAGCAGTACTTC
>TRBV5-8|-|many|TRBJ1-2
CASSLQGLGYTF
TGTGCCAGCAGCTTGCAGGGGCTTGGCTACACCTTC
>TRBV28|TRBD2|-|TRBJ2-5
CATKGLAGESWETQYF
TGTGCCACAAAAGGACTAGCGGGAGAATCATGGGAGACCCAGTACTTC
>TRBV18|-|many|TRBJ2-1
CASSPLGSSYNEQFF
TGTGCCAGCTCTCCTCTCGGAAGCTCCTACAATGAGCAGTTCTTC
>TRBV20-1|-|many|TRBJ2-5
CSASGYQETQYF
TGCAGTGCTAGCGGGTACCAAGAGACCCAGTACTTC
>TRBV20-1|-|-|TRBJ2-5
CSAETGKTQYF
TGCAGTGCTGAAACAGGGAAGACCCAGTACTTC
>TRBV3-1|TRBD1|few|TRBJ2-1
CASSQEEPQGAYEQFF
TGTGCCAGCAGCCAAGAAGAACCGCAGGGGGCCTACGAGCAGTTCTTC
>TRBV7-8|TRBD2|-|TRBJ2-3
CASSSESGRFQDTQYF
TGTGCCAGCAGTTCCGAAAGCGGGAGGTTTCAAGATACGCAGTATTTT
>TRBV20-1|-|many|TRBJ2-7
CSANSGFSYEQYF
TGCAGTGCTAATTCCGGGTTCTCCTACGAGCAGTACTTC
>TRBV7-6|-|many|TRBJ1-6
CASSSSTNSPLHF
TGTGCCAGCAGCTCCAGCACAAATTCACCCCTCCACTTT
>TRBV3-1|-|few|TRBJ2-7
CATSQDRTGEPFYEQYF
TGTGCCACCAGCCAGGATCGAACAGGCGAACCCTTCTACGAGCAGTACTTC
>TRBV7-6|-|-|TRBJ2-3
CASSPFAAGIADTQYF
TGTGCCAGCAGCCCTTTTGCGGCGGGAATTGCAGATACGCAGTATTTT
>TRBV6-2/TRBV6-3|TRBD2|many|TRBJ2-7
CASRVGLAGGLEQYF
TGTGCCAGCAGGGTCGGACTAGCGGGAGGGCTCGAGCAGTACTTC
>TRBV12-3/TRBV12-4|TRBD1|many|TRBJ2-1
CASSYDRGYNEQFF
TGTGCCAGCAGTTACGACAGGGGGTACAATGAGCAGTTCTTC
>TRBV7-2|-|few|TRBJ2-7
CASSYSGGRGVYEQYF
TGTGCCAGCAGCTATTCCGGCGGAAGAGGGGTCTACGAGCAGTACTTC
>TRBV12-3/TRBV12-4|-|many|TRBJ1-6
CASRTDNSPLHF
TGTGCCAGTAGGACAGATAATTCACCCCTCCACTTT
>TRBV5-1|-|-|TRBJ2-5
CASSLGTRGQETQYF
TGCGCCAGCAGCTTGGGCACAAGGGGGCAAGAGACCCAGTACTTC
>TRBV7-9|-|many|TRBJ2-4
CASSMTDKNIQYF
TGTGCCAGCAGCATGACAGATAAAAACATTCAGTACTTC
>TRBV4-1|TRBD1|-|TRBJ2-2
CASSQQGVAGELFF
TGCGCCAGCAGCCAACAGGGGGTGGCCGGGGAGCTGTTTTTT
>TRBV24-1|-|many|TRBJ2-2
CATSLDTTTGELFF
TGTGCCACCAGTCTGGACACAACCACCGGGGAGCTGTTTTTT